This T cell receptor (beta chain) emerged from a study of blood T cell repertoires in COVID-19. On the study more broadly: Specimens from acute and convalescent COVID-19 originated in the United States, Italy and Spain. In each case, the material was cDNA or gDNA derived from T cells, B-cell-depleted T cells, or PBMCs.

As handled by the study authors: Nucleated cell counts were estimated from reference gene primer amplification. TCRdb keeps only in-frame clones here, not all; method: immunoSEQ multiplex PCR. Clone size and V and J calls were adopted from that table, with D and trimming inferred from the DNA. The repertoire holds under 100,000 clones, with around 80% as singletons. The TCR sequence derives from a man aged 55 to 69 with acute or convalescent COVID-19. The material sequenced was peripheral blood.

The CDR3 loop reads CASRSQGAAGANVLTF. DNA for the CDR3: TGTGCCAGCAGGTCTCAGGGGGCGGCTGGGGCCAACGTCCTGACTTTC. The gene calls are TRBV28 and TRBJ2-6; 8 bases fit TRBD1. Germline values: CDR1 MDHEN, CDR2 SYDVKM. V trimming: 6 bases; J trimming: 2 bases; junction bases outside the gene matches: 6. This CDR3 is built from 16 residues.